What follows are 5 T cell receptor beta chains derived from one specimen sequenced in a study of CXCR3-negative and CXCR3-positive naive CD8 T cells. UMI-labeled 5' RACE TRB cDNA libraries were prepared from the cells. Reprocessing the 5' RACE reads, TCRdb reports a single entry for every CDR3 protein and omits DNA. The table for this sample gives some 130,000 distinct CDR3 sequences. The material sequenced was naive CXCR3- CD8+ T cells from blood. Described subset: CD45RO-CCR7+CD27+CD95- naive CD8+ T cells lacking CXCR3 (TNR3-). These receptors were taken from a human donor in good health. Some clones in this sample may be carry-over from other donors' samples.

The chain is built from TRBV7-9 and TRBJ2-5; the D gene TCRdb calls, TRBD1, cannot be checked with no DNA. This CDR3 is 15 amino acids long. Germline V gene sequence: CDR1 SEHNR, CDR2 FQNEAQ (reference sequence). This CDR3 reads CASSLGGNRAETQYF.

The chain couples TRBV10-3 to TRBJ2-5; TCRdb names TRBD2, which stays unverified in the absence of DNA. The germline V gene has CDR1 ENHRY and CDR2 SYGVKD. The CDR3 covers 14 residues. CDR3 protein: CAISESSGSETQYF.

The rearrangement joins TRBV4-2 to TRBJ2-6. Germline V gene sequence: CDR1 LGHNA, CDR2 YNFKEQ. The CDR3 has 14 residues. The CDR3 sequence is CASSQRTEANVLTF.

The V call is TRBV12-3 or TRBV12-4, the J call TRBJ2-1; TCRdb calls TRBD1, which cannot be checked without DNA. The CDR3 length is 14 residues. CDR3 region: CASSRSLGFDEQFF.

The chain is built from TRBV20-1 and TRBJ2-3; TCRdb's assignment of TRBD2 cannot be checked, as there is no DNA. Germline V gives CDR1 DFQATT, CDR2 SNEGSKA (reference sequence). The length of the CDR3 is 17 residues. CDR3 sequence reads: CSAPGTSGRVLADTQYF.